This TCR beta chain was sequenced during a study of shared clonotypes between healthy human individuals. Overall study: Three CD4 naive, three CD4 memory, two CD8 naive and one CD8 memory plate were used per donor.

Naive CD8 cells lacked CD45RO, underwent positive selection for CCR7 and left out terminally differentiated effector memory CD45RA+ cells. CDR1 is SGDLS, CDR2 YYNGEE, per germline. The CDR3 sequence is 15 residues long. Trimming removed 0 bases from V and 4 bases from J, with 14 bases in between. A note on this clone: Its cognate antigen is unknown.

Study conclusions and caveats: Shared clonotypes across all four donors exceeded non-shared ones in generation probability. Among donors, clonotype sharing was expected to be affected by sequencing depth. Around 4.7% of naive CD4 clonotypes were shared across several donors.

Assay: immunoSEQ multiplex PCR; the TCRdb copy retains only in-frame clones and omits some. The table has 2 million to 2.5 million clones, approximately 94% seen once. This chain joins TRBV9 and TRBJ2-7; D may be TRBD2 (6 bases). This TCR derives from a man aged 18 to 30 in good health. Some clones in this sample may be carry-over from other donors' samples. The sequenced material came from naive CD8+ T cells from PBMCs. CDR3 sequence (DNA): TGTGCCAGCAGCGTAGGGGCTAGCGAGAGATACGAGCAGTACTTC. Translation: CASSVGASERYEQYF.